What follows describes a single T cell receptor (beta chain). The sample belongs to a study of cytomegalovirus exposure and HLA in healthy donors. On the study more broadly: The 100 million to 120 million unique TCR beta sequences, from about 180 million T cells, were found by an earlier analysis.

This CDR3 contains 14 residues. Germline V gives CDR1 SGHDT, CDR2 YYEEEE. Primers for the PCR totalled 60 Vbeta and 13 Jbeta. This table comes from immunoSEQ multiplex PCR, and its TCRdb copy is limited to in-frame clones, with some not included. Counted here are a few hundred thousand clones, 72% occurring once; the ten biggest clones make up under 3%. The chain joins TRBV5-6 to TRBJ2-5; a possible D gene is TRBD2 (5 bases). TRBJ2-7 explains the end of the DNA better; the J call may be wrong. Sequencing was done on a sample of PBMCs. The receptor was derived from a female donor in good health and CMV-seronegative. The CDR3 bases are TGTGCCAGCAGTACTGAACTAGGTAACTACGAGCAGTACTTC. Translating it yields CASSTELGNYEQYF.